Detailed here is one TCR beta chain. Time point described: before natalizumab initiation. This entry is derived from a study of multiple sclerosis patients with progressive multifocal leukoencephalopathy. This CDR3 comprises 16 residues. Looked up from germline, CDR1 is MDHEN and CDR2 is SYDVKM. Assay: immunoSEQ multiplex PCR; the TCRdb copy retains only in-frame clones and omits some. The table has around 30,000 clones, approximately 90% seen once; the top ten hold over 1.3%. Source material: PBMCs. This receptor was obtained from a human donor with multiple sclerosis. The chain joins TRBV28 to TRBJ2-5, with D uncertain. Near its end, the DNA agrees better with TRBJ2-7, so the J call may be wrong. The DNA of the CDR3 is TGTGCCAGCAGTACCACCGACCCCCTAGGCCCCTACGAGCAGTACTTC. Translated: CASSTTDPLGPYEQYF.